The entry that follows covers one TCR beta chain sequence. What it binds is unknown. J gave up 7 bases and V 4 bases, and 7 bases lay outside the gene matches. Germline lookup yields CDR1 MNHNY and CDR2 SVGAGI (reference sequence). The CDR3 sequence is 15 residues long. The time point denotes: week 5, during vaccination. Alongside topical imiquimod, each dose of vaccine comprised 300 ug of mutant IDH1 20-mer peptide. These data are taken from a study of a mutant IDH1 vaccine in newly diagnosed glioma. Study information: Treatment recipients were about 62% male and about 40% female, and their mean age was around 37 years. Patients had received radiotherapy, temozolomide, or both previously, most receiving both.

Using immunoSEQ multiplex PCR, the repertoire was profiled, and TCRdb retains in-frame clones only, with some absent. The repertoire has around 38,000 clones, approximately 80% of them found once; the top ten carry approximately 22%. General study results and limits: Alterations occurring in top peripheral T cell clonotypes seemed unrelated to pseudoprogression.

The specimen comprised PBMCs, sampled from a glioma patient whose treatment included an IDH1 peptide vaccine. The chain is built from TRBV6-6 and TRBJ1-4; 9 nucleotides line up with TRBD1. The TCR sequence derives from a man aged 30 to 39 with glioma. The CDR3 nucleotides read TGTGCCAGCAGTTGGGACAGGGAGGTGGCTGAAAAACTGTTTTTT. Translation gives CASSWDREVAEKLFF.